These T cell receptor beta chains were read from a single sample in a study of T cells in tuberculosis. The repertoire was sequenced with immunoSEQ multiplex PCR; TCRdb's copy has only in-frame clones and lacks some. This sample has some 30,000 clones; 90% to 95% occur once, and the top ten carry under 7%. The sample was PBMCs, taken at tuberculosis diagnosis. These receptors originate from an adult with tuberculosis. CDR3s include the opening cysteine and the closing phenylalanine or tryptophan. Fields, in order: D gene, J gene, V gene, clone size, CDR3 length, CDR3 DNA, CDR3 protein. The D gene is left open where the match is weak. The listing skips clone size in some rows; elsewhere it reads once, few, many or a size class.

>TRBD1|TRBJ2-2|TRBV5-8|NA|15
TGTGCCAGCAGCTGGGGACAGGGCCGCACCGGGGAGCTGTTTTTT
CASSWGQGRTGELFF
>TRBD1|TRBJ2-7|TRBV18|NA|16
TGTGCCAGCTCACTCTCTGGGACAGGGGGGTCCTACGAGCAGTACTTC
CASSLSGTGGSYEQYF
>TRBD1|TRBJ1-5|TRBV7-2|NA|16
TGTGCCAGCAGCTTACTAGGGGGCGGTGGCAATCAGCCCCAGCATTTT
CASSLLGGGGNQPQHF
>NA|TRBJ2-3|TRBV2|once|12
TGTGCCAGCAGTGATGTCGCAGATACGCAGTATTTT
CASSDVADTQYF
>TRBD1|TRBJ1-1|TRBV6-6|NA|15
TGTGCCAGCAGGCCAAGACAGGGGGTGAACACTGAAGCTTTCTTT
CASRPRQGVNTEAFF
>TRBD1|TRBJ2-2|TRBV6-5|NA|14
TGTGCCAGCAGATCCGGGACAGCTACCGGGGAGCTGTTTTTT
CASRSGTATGELFF
>TRBD1|TRBJ2-2|TRBV28|NA|13
TGTGCCAGCAGCCACAGGGGAACCGGGGAGCTGTTTTTT
CASSHRGTGELFF
>TRBD1|TRBJ2-7|TRBV12-5|NA|17
TGTGCTAGTGGTTTGGGAACCGGGACAGATGGCTCCTACGAGCAGTACTTC
CASGLGTGTDGSYEQYF
>NA|TRBJ2-1|TRBV25-1|NA|13
TGTGCCAGCAGCATAAGGGGGGGGAATGAGCAGTTCTTC
CASSIRGGNEQFF
>NA|TRBJ1-5|TRBV4-2|NA|19
TGTGCCAGCAGCCAAGAGGGTGCGTTGGGAGACTATAGCAATCAGCCCCAGCATTTT
CASSQEGALGDYSNQPQHF
>NA|TRBJ1-2|TRBV10-2|NA|13
TGCGCCAGCACCCGACAGGCCGACTATGGCTACACCTTC
CASTRQADYGYTF
>NA|TRBJ2-1|TRBV10-1|NA|14
TGCGCCAGCAGTCTGAACACGGCGGGCAATGAGCAGTTCTTC
CASSLNTAGNEQFF
>TRBD1|TRBJ1-1|TRBV6-1|NA|13
TGTGCCAGCAGGGACAGGGGACGGACTGAAGCTTTCTTT
CASRDRGRTEAFF